The 6 T cell receptor beta chains below were found in one sample sequenced in a study of shared T cell receptors in the human thymus. TCRdb's table, derived via immunoSEQ multiplex PCR, lists solely in-frame clones and lacks some. In the table there are 63,000 or so clones, 90% to 95% of which are singletons. Sequencing input: thymocytes. Receptors originate from a human donor.

The chain is built from TRBV18 and TRBJ1-5; the D gene is possibly TRBD1 (5 bases). Germline values: CDR1 KGHSH, CDR2 LQKENI. The CDR3 has 15 residues. V was cut by 11 bases and J by 0 bases, with 17 bases left in between. The CDR3 protein is CASSSGLRSNQPQHF. CDR3 in DNA: TGTGCCTCCAGCTCAGGGCTCCGTAGCAATCAGCCCCAGCATTTT.

The chain couples TRBV4-1 to TRBJ2-1; D remains unclear. Trimming took off 0 bases at V and 0 bases at J, with 12 bases between the two ends. The CDR3 is made up of 17 amino acids. The germline CDR1 and CDR2 sequences are MGHRA and YSYEKL. This CDR3 reads CASSQDDSPSSYNEQFF. CDR3 DNA: TGCGCCAGCAGCCAAGATGATAGCCCGAGCTCCTACAATGAGCAGTTCTTC.

V gene TRBV14 combines with J gene TRBJ2-1; maybe TRBD2 (5 bases). The CDR3 has 15 amino acids. Deletions cut 0 bases from V and 2 bases from J, with 8 bases between. From germline, CDR1 is SGHDN and CDR2 FVKESK. The CDR3: CASSQESTTYNEQFF. CDR3 DNA sequence: TGTGCCAGCAGCCAAGAATCGACTACCTACAATGAGCAGTTCTTC. Looking up the rest from reference TRBV14 and TRBJ2-1 gives the full variable domain: EAGVTQFPSHSVIEKGQTVTLRCDPISGHDNLYWYRRVMGKEIKFLLHFVKESKQDESGMPNNRFLAERTGGTYSTLKVQPAELEDSGVYFCASSQESTTYNEQFFGPGTRLTVL.

The chain has TRBV21-1 and TRBJ1-2. TRBV21-1 is a listed pseudogene. This CDR3 is 13 amino acids long. The CDR3 here is CASSKGGIGGYTF. CDR3 nucleotides: TGTGCCAGCAGCAAAGGGGGAATCGGTGGCTACACCTTC.

V usage is TRBV5-1 and J usage is TRBJ2-3; no definite D call. Looked up from germline, CDR1 is SGHRS and CDR2 is YFSETQ. The CDR3 consists of 14 residues. V was shortened by 0 bases and J by 2 bases, with 7 bases between the two germline ends. The CDR3 spells CASSLARTTDTQYF. The CDR3 DNA sequence: TGCGCCAGCAGCTTGGCCCGCACCACAGATACGCAGTATTTT.

V usage is TRBV14 and J usage is TRBJ1-2; D not resolved. V was shortened by 0 bases and J by 4 bases, with 15 bases between the two germline ends. The CDR3 runs to 16 residues. The germline V gene has CDR1 SGHDN and CDR2 FVKESK. This CDR3 reads CASSQDFGQSFYGYTF. CDR3 DNA sequence: TGTGCCAGCAGCCAAGATTTCGGGCAGTCCTTCTATGGCTACACCTTC.